These T cell receptor beta chains were read from a single sample in a study of blood T cell repertoires in COVID-19. Profiled with immunoSEQ multiplex PCR; TCRdb holds only in-frame clones, not every one. Altogether more than 150,000 clones are present, approximately 86% being singletons, with the ten largest covering about 7%. The sample comprised peripheral blood. The receptors here all came from a man aged 50-59 years with active or convalescent COVID-19. CDR3s include the opening cysteine and the closing phenylalanine or tryptophan. The D gene is left open where the match is weak. Clone size is not always given. Where it is, it says once, few, many or a class for expanded clones.

clone_size j_call v_call d_call cdr3_aa cdr3_nt
. TRBJ2-3 TRBV6-5 . CASQVRGAHTTQYF TGTGCCTCGCAGGTTCGGGGGGCGCATACTACGCAGTATTTT
. TRBJ1-6 TRBV19 TRBD1 CATKGTGGVNSPLHF TGTGCCACCAAGGGGACAGGGGGCGTTAATTCACCCCTCCACTTT
. TRBJ2-2 TRBV12-5 . CASGMGRGTGELFF TGTGCTAGTGGTATGGGTCGGGGCACCGGGGAGCTGTTTTTT
. TRBJ1-1 TRBV18 TRBD1 CASSSPTGTANTEAFF TGTGCCAGCTCATCCCCAACAGGGACAGCCAACACTGAAGCTTTCTTT
. TRBJ1-4 TRBV6-6 . CASSLLQGLASTNEKLFF TGTGCCAGCAGTCTTCTACAGGGCCTGGCTTCAACTAATGAAAAACTGTTTTTT
once TRBJ2-1 TRBV7-2 TRBD2 CASKGTRTANEQFF TGTGCCAGCAAAGGGACTAGGACTGCCAATGAGCAGTTCTTC
. TRBJ1-4 TRBV21-1 . CASSKGQANEKLFF TGTGCCAGCAGCAAAGGACAGGCTAATGAAAAACTGTTTTTT
. TRBJ2-7 TRBV6-6 TRBD1 CASSYLRPGQVYEQYF TGTGCCAGCAGTTACCTTCGTCCGGGACAGGTCTACGAGCAGTACTTC
. TRBJ2-3 TRBV6-5 . CASTPALALPDTQYF TGTGCCAGCACTCCCGCTCTAGCGTTGCCAGATACGCAGTATTTT
. TRBJ1-4 TRBV7-9 . CASSLDGETNEKLFF TGTGCCAGCAGCTTAGACGGGGAAACTAATGAAAAACTGTTTTTT
. TRBJ1-2 TRBV29-1 TRBD1 CSGDTGGYGYTF TGCAGCGGAGACACAGGGGGCTATGGCTACACCTTC
. TRBJ1-6 TRBV18 . CASSPNLQGGYNSPLHF TGTGCCAGCTCACCGAACCTTCAGGGTGGCTATAATTCACCCCTCCACTTT
. TRBJ1-2 TRBV2 . CASSKQTEEYGYTF TGTGCCAGCAGTAAGCAGACAGAGGAGTATGGCTACACCTTC
. TRBJ2-7 TRBV5-5 TRBD2 CASSSGTTASYEQYF TGTGCCAGCAGCTCGGGGACTACCGCCTCCTACGAGCAGTACTTC
. TRBJ2-1 TRBV29-1 TRBD2 CSVVKLAGEQFF TGCAGCGTTGTTAAACTAGCGGGGGAGCAGTTCTTC
. TRBJ2-3 TRBV14 . CASSPRYGISTDTQYF TGTGCCAGCAGCCCTAGATACGGGATTAGCACAGATACGCAGTATTTT
. TRBJ1-6 TRBV9 . CASSGQELRSPLHF TGTGCCAGCAGCGGACAAGAGCTGCGATCACCCCTCCACTTT
. TRBJ1-6 TRBV3-1/TRBV3-2 . CASAQSSGERPLHF TGTGCCAGCGCACAATCATCTGGGGAGAGACCCCTCCACTTT
. TRBJ2-1 TRBV7-2 . CASSLGVGLGDEQFF TGTGCCAGCAGCTTAGGGGTTGGGTTGGGCGATGAGCAGTTCTTC
once TRBJ1-3 TRBV11-3 . CASSLRGFSGNTIYF TGTGCCAGCAGCTTACGGGGATTCTCTGGAAACACCATATATTTT
once TRBJ1-1 TRBV6-5 . CASSQLDSYPFF TGTGCCAGCAGTCAATTGGACAGTTATCCTTTCTTT
. TRBJ2-1 TRBV4-3 . CASSQGLSNEQFF TGCGCCAGCAGCCAAGGCTTGAGCAATGAGCAGTTCTTC
. TRBJ2-7 TRBV10-3 . CAVKAGGNRDLNTYEQYF TGTGCCGTTAAGGCCGGTGGAAACCGGGACTTAAACACCTACGAGCAGTACTTC
many TRBJ2-1 TRBV10-3 . CAISASLEFGYNEQFF TGTGCCATCAGTGCCTCACTAGAGTTCGGCTACAATGAGCAGTTCTTC